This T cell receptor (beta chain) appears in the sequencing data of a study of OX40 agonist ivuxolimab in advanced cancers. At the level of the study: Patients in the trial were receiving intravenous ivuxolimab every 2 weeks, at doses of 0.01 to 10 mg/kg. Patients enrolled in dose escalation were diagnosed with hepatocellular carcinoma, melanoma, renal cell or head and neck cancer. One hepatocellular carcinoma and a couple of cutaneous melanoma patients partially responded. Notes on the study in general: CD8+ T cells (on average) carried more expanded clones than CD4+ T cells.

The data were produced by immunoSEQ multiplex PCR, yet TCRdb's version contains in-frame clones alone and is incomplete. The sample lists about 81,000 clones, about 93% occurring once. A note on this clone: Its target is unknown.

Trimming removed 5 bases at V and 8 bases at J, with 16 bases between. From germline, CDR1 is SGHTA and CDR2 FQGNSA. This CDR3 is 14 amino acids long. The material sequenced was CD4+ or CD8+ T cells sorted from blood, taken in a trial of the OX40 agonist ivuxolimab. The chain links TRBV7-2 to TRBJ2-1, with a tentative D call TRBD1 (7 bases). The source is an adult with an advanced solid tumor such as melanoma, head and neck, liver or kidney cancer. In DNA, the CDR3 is TGTGCCAGCAGCCCCCGACAGGGAGGTTATGAGCAGTTCTTC. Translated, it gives CASSPRQGGYEQFF. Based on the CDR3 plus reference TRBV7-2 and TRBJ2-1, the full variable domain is GAGVSQSPSNKVTEKGKDVELRCDPISGHTALYWYRQSLGQGLEFLIYFQGNSAPDKSGLPSDRFSAERTGGSVSTLTIQRTQQEDSAVYLCASSPRQGGYEQFFGPGTRLTVL.